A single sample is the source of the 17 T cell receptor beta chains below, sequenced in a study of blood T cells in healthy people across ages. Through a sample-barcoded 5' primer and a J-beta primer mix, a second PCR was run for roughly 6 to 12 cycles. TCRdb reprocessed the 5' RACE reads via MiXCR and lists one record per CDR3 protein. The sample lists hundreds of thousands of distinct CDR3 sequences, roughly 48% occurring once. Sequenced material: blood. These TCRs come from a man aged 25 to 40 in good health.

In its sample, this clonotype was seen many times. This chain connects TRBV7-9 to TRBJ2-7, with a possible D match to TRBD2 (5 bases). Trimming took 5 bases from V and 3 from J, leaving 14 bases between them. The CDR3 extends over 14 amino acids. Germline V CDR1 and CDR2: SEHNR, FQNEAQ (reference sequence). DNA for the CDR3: TGTGCCAGCAGCGAGACTACTGAGGGCTACGAGCAGTACTTC. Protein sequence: CASSETTEGYEQYF. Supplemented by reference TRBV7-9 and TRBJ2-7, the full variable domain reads DTGVSQNPRHKITKRGQNVTFRCDPISEHNRLYWYRQTLGQGPEFLTYFQNEAQLEKSRLLSDRFSAERPKGSFSTLEIQRTEQGDSAMYLCASSETTEGYEQYFGPGTRLTVT.

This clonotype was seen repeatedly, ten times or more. This chain's CDR3 is CSARKFSRSSYEQYF. DNA for the CDR3: TGCAGTGCTAGAAAGTTCTCCCGGAGTTCATACGAGCAGTACTTC. The rearrangement links TRBV20-1 to TRBJ2-7; D is unclear. Trimming cost V 2 bases and J 4 bases, with 18 bases left between them. This CDR3 is built from 15 residues. CDR1 and CDR2 (germline): DFQATT, SNEGSKA (reference sequence).

The CDR3 region is CASSEGDRTDEKLFF. As DNA, the CDR3 is TGTGCCAGCAGCGAAGGGGACAGGACCGATGAAAAACTGTTTTTT. This chain joins TRBV11-2 and TRBJ1-4, with 8 bases that match TRBD1. The CDR3 has 15 amino acids. Trimming cost V 5 bases and J 6 bases; bases outside gene matches: 8. Germline values: CDR1 SGHAT, CDR2 FQNNGV.

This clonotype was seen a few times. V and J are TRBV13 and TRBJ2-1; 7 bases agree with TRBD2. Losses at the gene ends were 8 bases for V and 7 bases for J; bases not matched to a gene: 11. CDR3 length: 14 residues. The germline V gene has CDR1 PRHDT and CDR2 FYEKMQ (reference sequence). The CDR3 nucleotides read TGTGCCAGCTACCGGGGAGGGGTTGGGAATGAGCAGTTCTTC. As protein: CASYRGGVGNEQFF.

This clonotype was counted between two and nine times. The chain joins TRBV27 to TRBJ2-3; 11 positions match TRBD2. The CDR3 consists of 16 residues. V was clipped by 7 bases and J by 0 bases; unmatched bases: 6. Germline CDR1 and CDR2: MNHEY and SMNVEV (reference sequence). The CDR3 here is CASKELAGASTDTQYF. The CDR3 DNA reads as TGTGCCAGCAAAGAACTAGCGGGGGCAAGCACAGATACGCAGTATTTT.

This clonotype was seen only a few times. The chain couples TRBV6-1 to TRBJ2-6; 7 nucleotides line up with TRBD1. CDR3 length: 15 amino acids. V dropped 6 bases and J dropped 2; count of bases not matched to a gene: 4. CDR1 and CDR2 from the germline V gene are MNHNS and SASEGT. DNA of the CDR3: TGTGCCAGCAGAGACAGGGTTACTGGGGCCAACGTCCTGACTTTC. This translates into CASRDRVTGANVLTF.

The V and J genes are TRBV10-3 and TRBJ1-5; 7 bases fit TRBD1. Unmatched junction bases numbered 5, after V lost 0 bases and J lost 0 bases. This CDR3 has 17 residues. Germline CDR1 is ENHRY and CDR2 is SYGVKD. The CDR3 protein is CAISESTGDSSNQPQHF. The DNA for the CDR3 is TGTGCCATCAGTGAGTCCACCGGGGACAGTAGCAATCAGCCCCAGCATTTT.

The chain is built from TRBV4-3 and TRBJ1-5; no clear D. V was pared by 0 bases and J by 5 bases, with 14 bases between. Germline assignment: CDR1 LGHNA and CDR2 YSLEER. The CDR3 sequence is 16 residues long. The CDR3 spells CASSQDTSGGHQPQHF. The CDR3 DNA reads TGCGCCAGCAGCCAAGATACGTCCGGAGGTCATCAGCCCCAGCATTTT.

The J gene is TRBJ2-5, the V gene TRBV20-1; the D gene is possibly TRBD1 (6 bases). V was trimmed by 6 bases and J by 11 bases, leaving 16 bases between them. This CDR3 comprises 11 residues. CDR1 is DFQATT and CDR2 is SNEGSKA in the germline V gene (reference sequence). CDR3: CSAGDIDEQYF. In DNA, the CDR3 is TGCAGTGCCGGGGACATCGATGAGCAGTACTTC.

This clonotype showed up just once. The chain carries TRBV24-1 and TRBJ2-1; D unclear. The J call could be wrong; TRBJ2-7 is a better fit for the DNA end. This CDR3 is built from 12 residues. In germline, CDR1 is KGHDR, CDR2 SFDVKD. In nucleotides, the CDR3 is TGTGCCACCAGTGACCCCAATAGTGAGCAGTACTTC. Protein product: CATSDPNSEQYF.

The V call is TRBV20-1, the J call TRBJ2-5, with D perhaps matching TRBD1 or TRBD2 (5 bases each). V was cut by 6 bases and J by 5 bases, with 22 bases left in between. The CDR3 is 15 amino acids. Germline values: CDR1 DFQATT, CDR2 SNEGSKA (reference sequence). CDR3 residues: CSAIPTGPGLETQYF. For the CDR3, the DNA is TGCAGTGCCATTCCCACGGGACCTGGACTGGAGACCCAGTACTTC.

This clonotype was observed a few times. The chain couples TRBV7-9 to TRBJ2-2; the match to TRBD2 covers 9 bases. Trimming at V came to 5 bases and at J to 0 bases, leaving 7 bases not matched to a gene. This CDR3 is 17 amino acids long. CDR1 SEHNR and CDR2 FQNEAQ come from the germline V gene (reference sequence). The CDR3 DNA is TGTGCCAGCAGCGCGGGAGGGGACACTTCGAACACCGGGGAGCTGTTTTTT. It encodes CASSAGGDTSNTGELFF.

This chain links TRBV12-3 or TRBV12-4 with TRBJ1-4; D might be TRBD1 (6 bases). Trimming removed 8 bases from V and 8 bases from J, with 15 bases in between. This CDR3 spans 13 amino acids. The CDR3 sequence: CASVQGIGEKLFF. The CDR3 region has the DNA TGTGCCAGCGTACAGGGAATAGGCGAAAAACTGTTTTTT.

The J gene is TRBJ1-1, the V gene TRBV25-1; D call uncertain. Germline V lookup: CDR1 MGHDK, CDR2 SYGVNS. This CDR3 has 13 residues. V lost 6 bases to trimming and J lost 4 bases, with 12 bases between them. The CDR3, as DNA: TGTGCCAGCAGAGTGGGGTTGGGCACTGAAGCTTTCTTT. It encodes CASRVGLGTEAFF.

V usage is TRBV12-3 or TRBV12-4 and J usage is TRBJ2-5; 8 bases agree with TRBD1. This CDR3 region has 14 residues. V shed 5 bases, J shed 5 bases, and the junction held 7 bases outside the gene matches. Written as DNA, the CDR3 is TGTGCCAGCAGTGTCCCAGGGGGCTTCGAGACCCAGTACTTC. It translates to CASSVPGGFETQYF.

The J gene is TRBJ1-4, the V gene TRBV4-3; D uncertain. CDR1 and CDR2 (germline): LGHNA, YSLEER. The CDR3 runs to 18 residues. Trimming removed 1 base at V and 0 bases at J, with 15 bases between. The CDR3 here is CASSQGVRGTATNEKLFF. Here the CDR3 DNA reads TGCGCCAGCAGCCAAGGTGTTCGGGGAACCGCAACTAATGAAAAACTGTTTTTT.

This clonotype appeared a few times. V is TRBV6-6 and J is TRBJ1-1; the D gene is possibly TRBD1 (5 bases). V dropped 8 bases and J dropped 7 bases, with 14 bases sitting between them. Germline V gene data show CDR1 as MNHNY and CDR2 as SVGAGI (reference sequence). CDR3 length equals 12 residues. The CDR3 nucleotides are TGTGCCAGCCTCATATGGGGGGATGAAGCTTTCTTT. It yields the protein CASLIWGDEAFF.